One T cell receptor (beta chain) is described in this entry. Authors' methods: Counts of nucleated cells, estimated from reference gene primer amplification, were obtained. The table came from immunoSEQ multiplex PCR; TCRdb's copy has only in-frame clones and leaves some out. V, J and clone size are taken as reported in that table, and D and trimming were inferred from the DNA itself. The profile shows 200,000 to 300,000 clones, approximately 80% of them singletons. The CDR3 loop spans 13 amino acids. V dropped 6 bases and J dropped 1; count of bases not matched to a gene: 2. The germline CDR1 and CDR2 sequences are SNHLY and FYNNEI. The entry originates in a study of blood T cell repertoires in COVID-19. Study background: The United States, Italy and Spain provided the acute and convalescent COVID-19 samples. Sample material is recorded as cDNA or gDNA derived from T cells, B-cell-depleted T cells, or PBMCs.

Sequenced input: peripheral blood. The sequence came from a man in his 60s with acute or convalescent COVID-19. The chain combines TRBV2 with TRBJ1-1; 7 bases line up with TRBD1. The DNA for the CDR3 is TGTGCCAGCAGACAGGGGTGGAACACTGAAGCTTTCTTT. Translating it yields CASRQGWNTEAFF.